Listed below are T cell receptor beta chains from one sample, sequenced in a study of regulatory T cells in long-lasting Graves disease. TCRdb re-called the multiplex PCR reads with MiXCR, one entry per CDR3 protein. The sample lists about half a million distinct CDR3 sequences; 20% to 25% were seen once. Material: peripheral blood mononuclear cells (PBMCs), obtained when the disease was refractory, from a patient treated with antithyroid drugs. These receptors all stem from a female donor with Graves disease. Both conserved end residues are part of each CDR3. D genes are given only for firm matches. Size is stated for part of the rows, as once, few or many counts, or as a class when the clone is expanded.

D gene: NA; J gene: TRBJ1-1; clone size: NA; V gene: TRBV5-1; CDR3 protein: CASSFTGTTEGTEAFF; CDR3 DNA: TGCGCCAGCAGCTTTACAGGGACTACTGAAGGGACTGAAGCTTTCTTT
D gene: TRBD2; J gene: TRBJ2-2; clone size: few; V gene: TRBV6-1; CDR3 protein: CASRGLAGGPYTGELFF; CDR3 DNA: TGTGCCAGCAGGGGACTAGCGGGAGGGCCTTACACCGGGGAGCTGTTTTTT
D gene: NA; J gene: TRBJ1-1; clone size: NA; V gene: TRBV6-1; CDR3 protein: CASRLSRSTEAFF; CDR3 DNA: TGTGCCAGCAGGCTTTCAAGGTCCACTGAAGCTTTCTTT
D gene: TRBD1; J gene: TRBJ2-7; clone size: many; V gene: TRBV25-1; CDR3 protein: CASSGPGQTFYEQYF; CDR3 DNA: TGTGCCAGCAGTGGGCCGGGACAGACCTTTTACGAGCAGTACTTC
D gene: NA; J gene: TRBJ2-2; clone size: many; V gene: TRBV7-2; CDR3 protein: CASSWAGNTGELFF; CDR3 DNA: TGTGCCAGCAGCTGGGCGGGGAACACCGGGGAGCTGTTTTTT
D gene: NA; J gene: TRBJ2-2; clone size: many; V gene: TRBV6-2/TRBV6-3; CDR3 protein: CASSYAGYTGELFF; CDR3 DNA: TGTGCCAGCAGTTATGCAGGGTACACCGGGGAGCTGTTTTTT
D gene: NA; J gene: TRBJ1-4; clone size: NA; V gene: TRBV7-9; CDR3 protein: CASSLGQQGPLRKKLFF; CDR3 DNA: TGTGCCAGCAGCTTAGGGCAGCAAGGACCCCTACGGAAAAAACTGTTTTTT
D gene: TRBD1; J gene: TRBJ1-1; clone size: many; V gene: TRBV12-3/TRBV12-4; CDR3 protein: CASSNLGTVNTEAFF; CDR3 DNA: TGTGCCAGCAGTAATTTAGGGACAGTCAACACTGAAGCTTTCTTT
D gene: NA; J gene: TRBJ1-5; clone size: NA; V gene: TRBV6-1; CDR3 protein: CASSPGDTISNQPQHF; CDR3 DNA: TGTGCCAGCAGTCCCGGAGACACCATAAGCAATCAGCCCCAGCATTTT
D gene: TRBD1; J gene: TRBJ1-1; clone size: few; V gene: TRBV15; CDR3 protein: CATSRRQQGSTEAFF; CDR3 DNA: TGTGCCACCAGCCGCCGGCAACAGGGGAGCACTGAAGCTTTCTTT
D gene: TRBD2; J gene: TRBJ2-7; clone size: few; V gene: TRBV29-1; CDR3 protein: CSVVVGGSYEQYF; CDR3 DNA: TGCAGCGTTGTTGTTGGCGGGAGCTACGAGCAGTACTTC
D gene: TRBD1; J gene: TRBJ2-1; clone size: NA; V gene: TRBV14; CDR3 protein: CASSQDRTGTRKQFF; CDR3 DNA: TGTGCCAGCAGCCAAGATCGGACAGGGACACGCAAGCAGTTCTTC
D gene: NA; J gene: TRBJ1-2; clone size: NA; V gene: TRBV10-3; CDR3 protein: CAISDDLPNSGGYTF; CDR3 DNA: TGTGCCATCAGTGACGACCTACCAAACTCGGGTGGCTACACCTTC
D gene: TRBD1; J gene: TRBJ1-4; clone size: NA; V gene: TRBV19; CDR3 protein: CASSSGTGFANEKLFF; CDR3 DNA: TGTGCCAGTAGTTCCGGGACAGGGTTTGCTAATGAAAAACTGTTTTTT
D gene: TRBD1; J gene: TRBJ1-2; clone size: NA; V gene: TRBV5-1; CDR3 protein: CASSYSTGTEKYGYTF; CDR3 DNA: TGCGCCAGCAGCTACTCTACCGGGACAGAGAAATATGGCTACACCTTC
D gene: TRBD1; J gene: TRBJ2-3; clone size: NA; V gene: TRBV6-1; CDR3 protein: CASKGAGTDTQYF; CDR3 DNA: TGTGCCAGCAAGGGGGCAGGCACAGATACGCAGTATTTT
D gene: NA; J gene: TRBJ1-2; clone size: NA; V gene: TRBV29-1; CDR3 protein: CSVDGNQGPDPVFRGYTF; CDR3 DNA: TGCAGCGTTGACGGAAACCAGGGCCCCGATCCGGTCTTCCGTGGCTACACCTTC
D gene: NA; J gene: TRBJ1-2; clone size: many; V gene: TRBV7-9; CDR3 protein: CASSLREGDGYTF; CDR3 DNA: TGTGCCAGCAGCTTAAGGGAGGGGGACGGCTACACCTTC
D gene: NA; J gene: TRBJ1-3; clone size: NA; V gene: TRBV20-1; CDR3 protein: CSATGISGNTIYF; CDR3 DNA: TGCAGTGCTACAGGGATCTCTGGAAACACCATATATTTT
D gene: NA; J gene: TRBJ2-7; clone size: many; V gene: TRBV11-2; CDR3 protein: CASSALLKHHEQYF; CDR3 DNA: TGTGCCAGCAGCGCTCTTCTCAAGCATCACGAGCAGTACTTC
D gene: TRBD2; J gene: TRBJ2-5; clone size: many; V gene: TRBV19; CDR3 protein: CASSSSIGSGRETQYF; CDR3 DNA: TGTGCCAGTAGCTCCTCCATAGGAAGCGGGAGAGAGACCCAGTACTTC
D gene: NA; J gene: TRBJ2-7; clone size: NA; V gene: TRBV10-3; CDR3 protein: CAAAATGRYEQYF; CDR3 DNA: TGTGCCGCGGCGGCTACCGGACGATACGAGCAGTACTTC
D gene: NA; J gene: TRBJ2-7; clone size: NA; V gene: TRBV24-1; CDR3 protein: CATSQSNSYEQYF; CDR3 DNA: TGTGCCACCAGTCAATCTAACTCCTACGAGCAGTACTTC
D gene: NA; J gene: TRBJ2-2; clone size: few; V gene: TRBV5-1; CDR3 protein: CASSLEGGRTGELFF; CDR3 DNA: TGCGCCAGCAGCTTGGAAGGGGGGCGGACCGGGGAGCTGTTTTTT
D gene: NA; J gene: TRBJ1-2; clone size: many; V gene: TRBV2; CDR3 protein: CASRRWIDGYTF; CDR3 DNA: TGTGCCAGCAGAAGATGGATCGATGGCTACACCTTC
D gene: NA; J gene: TRBJ2-7; clone size: few; V gene: TRBV4-1; CDR3 protein: CASSQEVPYEQYF; CDR3 DNA: TGCGCCAGCAGCCAAGAAGTCCCCTACGAGCAGTACTTC
D gene: NA; J gene: TRBJ1-1; clone size: few; V gene: TRBV9; CDR3 protein: CASSVDHSNRDTDIGGTEAFF; CDR3 DNA: TGTGCCAGCAGCGTAGATCACTCCAACCGGGACACCGATATAGGCGGCACTGAAGCTTTCTTT
D gene: NA; J gene: TRBJ1-2; clone size: NA; V gene: TRBV18; CDR3 protein: CASSPSAGSTPSYGYTF; CDR3 DNA: TGTGCCAGCTCACCATCCGCAGGGTCTACACCGTCGTATGGCTACACCTTC
D gene: TRBD2; J gene: TRBJ2-7; clone size: few; V gene: TRBV20-1; CDR3 protein: CSATPGLAGRGIYEQYF; CDR3 DNA: TGCAGTGCAACCCCGGGACTAGCGGGGAGGGGTATCTACGAGCAGTACTTC
D gene: NA; J gene: TRBJ2-7; clone size: many; V gene: TRBV6-5; CDR3 protein: CASSYVAGFVDYYEQYF; CDR3 DNA: TGTGCCAGCAGTTACGTTGCAGGGTTTGTTGATTATTACGAGCAGTACTTC
D gene: NA; J gene: TRBJ1-6; clone size: many; V gene: TRBV3-2; CDR3 protein: CASSQDLRESPLHF; CDR3 DNA: TGTGCCAGCAGCCAAGATTTGAGGGAGTCACCCCTCCACTTT
D gene: NA; J gene: TRBJ1-2; clone size: NA; V gene: TRBV6-5; CDR3 protein: CASSSEESNYGYTF; CDR3 DNA: TGTGCCAGCAGTTCAGAAGAGTCTAACTATGGCTACACCTTC
D gene: NA; J gene: TRBJ1-1; clone size: few; V gene: TRBV4-1; CDR3 protein: CASSQPQGRPEAFF; CDR3 DNA: TGCGCCAGCAGCCAACCCCAGGGCCGTCCTGAAGCTTTCTTT
D gene: TRBD1; J gene: TRBJ1-6; clone size: NA; V gene: TRBV28; CDR3 protein: CASSRPGTGKKGSPLHF; CDR3 DNA: TGTGCCAGCAGCCGTCCCGGGACAGGGAAAAAGGGGTCACCCCTCCACTTT
D gene: NA; J gene: TRBJ1-2; clone size: NA; V gene: TRBV19; CDR3 protein: CASSITGLSTYGYTF; CDR3 DNA: TGTGCCAGTAGTATCACGGGGCTCTCCACCTATGGCTACACCTTC
D gene: TRBD1; J gene: TRBJ2-5; clone size: many; V gene: TRBV28; CDR3 protein: CASSSPQGVGETQYF; CDR3 DNA: TGTGCCAGCAGTTCCCCACAGGGGGTAGGAGAGACCCAGTACTTC
D gene: TRBD1; J gene: TRBJ2-1; clone size: NA; V gene: TRBV27; CDR3 protein: CASSLWGQNNEQFF; CDR3 DNA: TGTGCCAGCAGTTTATGGGGACAGAACAATGAGCAGTTCTTC
D gene: TRBD1; J gene: TRBJ1-2; clone size: NA; V gene: TRBV5-1; CDR3 protein: CASRLQGARGYTF; CDR3 DNA: TGCGCCAGCAGACTTCAGGGGGCAAGGGGCTACACCTTC